This T cell receptor beta chain was sequenced in a study of T-cell memory formation after mild COVID-19. The study, taken as a whole, reports: Some clones that responded turned up in pre-infection memory, which suggests that cross-reactive memory joined in.

TCRdb analysed the 5' RACE reads with MiXCR anew, one entry per CDR3 protein. Of 360,000 or so distinct CDR3 sequences in the sample, 28% are singletons; the top ten hold 13%. A few counts support this clonotype. What it binds is unknown. The CDR3 length is 17 residues. The germline V gene has CDR1 LGHNA and CDR2 YSLEER. With 0 bases clipped from V and 7 bases from J, the junction kept 11 bases outside the gene matches. The sample consisted of PBMCs or a T cell subset sorted from them (not recorded which). The J gene is TRBJ1-5, the V gene TRBV4-3, with 8 positions matching TRBD1. This receptor was taken from an adult woman who had mild COVID-19 (a few samples of this study predate the infection). Cell type and time point are not known. CDR3: CASSQEMYQGAGQPQHF. CDR3 coding DNA: TGCGCCAGCAGCCAAGAAATGTATCAGGGGGCGGGGCAGCCCCAGCATTTT.